This T cell receptor beta chain emerged from a study of PD-1 blockade in classical Hodgkin lymphoma. Study-level background: Administration of nivolumab to patients was at 3 mg/kg intravenously every 2 weeks. Study results and limitations: Patients newly diagnosed and complete responders had comparable baseline diversity.

The data were produced by immunoSEQ multiplex PCR, yet TCRdb's version contains in-frame clones alone and is incomplete. This table has approximately 9,600 clones, 60% to 80% appearing once. Concerning this clone: The target antigen is unknown.

Each of the patients experienced relapse following autologous stem cell transplantation, and their brentuximab vedotin exposure differed. Researchers used magnetic negative selection to pull out pure CD4+ T cells from thawed PBMCs. CDR3 length: 15 residues. V lost 2 bases and J lost 3, with 11 bases in between. CDR1 and CDR2 from the germline V gene are LNHDA and SQIVND (reference sequence). The clonotype originates from a human donor with classical Hodgkin lymphoma. This specimen consisted of CD4+ T cells from blood, obtained at baseline. The rearrangement uses TRBV19 and TRBJ1-5, with a weak D call TRBD1 (6 bases). CDR3 nucleotide sequence: TGTGCCAGTAGTATAACAGGGCTTAACAATCAGCCCCAGCATTTT. The encoded protein is CASSITGLNNQPQHF.